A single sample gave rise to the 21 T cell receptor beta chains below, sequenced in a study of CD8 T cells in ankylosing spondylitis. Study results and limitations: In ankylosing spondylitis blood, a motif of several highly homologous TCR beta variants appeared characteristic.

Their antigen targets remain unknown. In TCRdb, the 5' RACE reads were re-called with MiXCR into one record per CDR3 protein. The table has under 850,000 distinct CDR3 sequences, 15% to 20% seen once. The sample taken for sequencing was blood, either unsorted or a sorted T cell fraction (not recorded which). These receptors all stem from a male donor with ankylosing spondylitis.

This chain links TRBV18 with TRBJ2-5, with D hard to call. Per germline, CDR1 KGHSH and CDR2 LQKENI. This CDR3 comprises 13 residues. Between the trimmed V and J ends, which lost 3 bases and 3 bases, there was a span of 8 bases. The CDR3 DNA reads TGTGCCAGCTCACCGGTTACTAAAGAGACCCAGTACTTC. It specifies CASSPVTKETQYF.

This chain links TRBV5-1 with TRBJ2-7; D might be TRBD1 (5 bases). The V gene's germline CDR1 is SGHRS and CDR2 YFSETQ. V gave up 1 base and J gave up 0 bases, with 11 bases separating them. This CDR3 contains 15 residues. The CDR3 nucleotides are TGCGCCAGCAGCTTGCAGGGTTTAGGCTCCTACGAGCAGTACTTC. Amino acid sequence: CASSLQGLGSYEQYF.

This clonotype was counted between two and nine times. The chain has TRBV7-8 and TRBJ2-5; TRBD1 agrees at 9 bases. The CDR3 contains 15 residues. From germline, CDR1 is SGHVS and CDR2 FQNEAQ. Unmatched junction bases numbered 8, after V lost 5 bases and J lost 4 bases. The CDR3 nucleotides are TGTGCCAGCAGCCTAGAGGACAGGGGAGGAGAGACCCAGTACTTC. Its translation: CASSLEDRGGETQYF.

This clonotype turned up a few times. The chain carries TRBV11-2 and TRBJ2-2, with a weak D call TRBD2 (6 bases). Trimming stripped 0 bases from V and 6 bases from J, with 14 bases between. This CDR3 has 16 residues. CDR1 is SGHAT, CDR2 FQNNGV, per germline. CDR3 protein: CASSLDGGNEAGELFF. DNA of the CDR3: TGTGCCAGCAGCTTAGATGGCGGGAATGAGGCCGGGGAGCTGTTTTTT.

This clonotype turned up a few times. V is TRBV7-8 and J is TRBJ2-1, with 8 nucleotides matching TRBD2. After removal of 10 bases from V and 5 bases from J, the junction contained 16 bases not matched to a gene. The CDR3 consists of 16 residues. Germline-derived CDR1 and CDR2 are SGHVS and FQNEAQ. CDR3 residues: CATLSGRALLDNEQFF. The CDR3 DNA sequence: TGTGCCACTCTTTCCGGGAGGGCTCTCCTTGACAATGAGCAGTTCTTC.

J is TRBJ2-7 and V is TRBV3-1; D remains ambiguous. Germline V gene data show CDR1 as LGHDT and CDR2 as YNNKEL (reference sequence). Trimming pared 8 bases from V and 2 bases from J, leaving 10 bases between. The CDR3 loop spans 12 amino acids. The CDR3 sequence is CASSGAPYEQYF. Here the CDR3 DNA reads TGTGCCAGCTCGGGTGCCCCCTACGAGCAGTACTTC.

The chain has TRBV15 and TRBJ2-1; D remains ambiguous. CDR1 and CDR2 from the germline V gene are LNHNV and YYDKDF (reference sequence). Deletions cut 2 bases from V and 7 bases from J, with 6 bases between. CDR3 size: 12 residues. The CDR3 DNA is TGTGCCACCAGCAGACTGCAAAATGAGCAGTTCTTC. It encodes CATSRLQNEQFF.

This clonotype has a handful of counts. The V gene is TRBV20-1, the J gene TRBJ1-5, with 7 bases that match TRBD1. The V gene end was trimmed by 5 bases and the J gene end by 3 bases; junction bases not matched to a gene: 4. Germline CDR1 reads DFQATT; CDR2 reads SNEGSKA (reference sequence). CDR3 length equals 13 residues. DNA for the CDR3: TGCAGTGCTCGCAGGGGGGACAATCAGCCCCAGCATTTT. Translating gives CSARRGDNQPQHF.

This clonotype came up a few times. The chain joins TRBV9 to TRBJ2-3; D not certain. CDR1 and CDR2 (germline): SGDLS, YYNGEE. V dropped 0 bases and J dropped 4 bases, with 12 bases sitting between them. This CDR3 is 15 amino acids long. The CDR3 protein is CASSVAPRPADTQYF. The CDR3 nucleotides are TGTGCCAGCAGCGTAGCTCCGAGGCCAGCAGATACGCAGTATTTT.

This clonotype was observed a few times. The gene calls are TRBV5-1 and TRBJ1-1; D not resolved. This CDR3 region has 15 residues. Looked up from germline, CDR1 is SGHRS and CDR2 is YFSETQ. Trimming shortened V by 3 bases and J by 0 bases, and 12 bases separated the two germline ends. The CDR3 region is CASSYLEDLNTEAFF. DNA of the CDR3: TGCGCCAGCAGCTACCTAGAAGACTTGAACACTGAAGCTTTCTTT.

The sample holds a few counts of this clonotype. As DNA, the CDR3 is TGCAGTGCCACGGGACTACCGTTACCCCTCGAGCAGTACTTC. Translation gives CSATGLPLPLEQYF. The genes are TRBV20-1 and TRBJ2-7; 7 bases are a match to TRBD2. CDR1 DFQATT and CDR2 SNEGSKA come from the germline V gene (reference sequence). This CDR3 spans 14 amino acids. The V and J ends lost 6 bases and 6 bases, in that order; junction bases with no gene match: 14.

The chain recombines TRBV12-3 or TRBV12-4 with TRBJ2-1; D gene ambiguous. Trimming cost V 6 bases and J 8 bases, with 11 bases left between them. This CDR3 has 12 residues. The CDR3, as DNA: TGTGCCAGCAGGCCCCCTATGGATGAGCAGTTCTTC. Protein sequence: CASRPPMDEQFF.

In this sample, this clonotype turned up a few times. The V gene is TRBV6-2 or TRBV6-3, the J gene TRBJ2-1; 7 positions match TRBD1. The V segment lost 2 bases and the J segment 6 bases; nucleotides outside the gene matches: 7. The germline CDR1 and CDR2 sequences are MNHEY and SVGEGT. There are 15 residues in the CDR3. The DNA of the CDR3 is TGTGCCAGCAGTTACCCCCCGACAGGGTTCAATGAGCAGTTCTTC. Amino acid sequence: CASSYPPTGFNEQFF.

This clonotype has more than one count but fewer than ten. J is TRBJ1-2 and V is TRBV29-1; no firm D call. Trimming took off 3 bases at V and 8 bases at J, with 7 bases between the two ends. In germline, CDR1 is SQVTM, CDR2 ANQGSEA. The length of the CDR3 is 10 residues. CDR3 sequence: CSVEEKGYTF. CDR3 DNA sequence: TGCAGCGTTGAGGAGAAGGGCTACACCTTC. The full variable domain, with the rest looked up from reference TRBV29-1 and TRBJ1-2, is SAVISQKPSRDICQRGTSLTIQCQVDSQVTMMFWYRQQPGQSLTLIATANQGSEATYESGFVIDKFPISRPNLTFSTLTVSNMSPEDSSIYLCSVEEKGYTFGSGTRLTVV.

The CDR3 region is CATSRGVGSFKTYEQYF. The DNA of the CDR3 is TGTGCCACCAGCAGAGGGGTCGGTTCATTCAAAACCTACGAGCAGTACTTC. V gene TRBV15 combines with J gene TRBJ2-7, with D hard to call. This CDR3 is 17 amino acids long. The V end lost 1 base, the J end lost 2 bases, and 18 bases lay between the germline ends. Germline values: CDR1 LNHNV, CDR2 YYDKDF (reference sequence).

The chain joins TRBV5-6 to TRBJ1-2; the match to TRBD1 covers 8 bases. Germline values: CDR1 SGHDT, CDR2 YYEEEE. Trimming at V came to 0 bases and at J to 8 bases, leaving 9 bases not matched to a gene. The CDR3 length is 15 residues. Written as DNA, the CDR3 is TGTGCCAGCAGCTTGGCCGAGGACAGGGTATGGGGCTACACCTTC. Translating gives CASSLAEDRVWGYTF.

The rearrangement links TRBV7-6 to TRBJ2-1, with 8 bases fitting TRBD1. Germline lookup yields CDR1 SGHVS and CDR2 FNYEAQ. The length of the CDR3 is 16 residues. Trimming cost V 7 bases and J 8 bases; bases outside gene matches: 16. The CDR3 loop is CASNPSRQGRGDEQFF. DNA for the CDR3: TGTGCCAGCAACCCATCGAGACAGGGGCGCGGGGATGAGCAGTTCTTC.

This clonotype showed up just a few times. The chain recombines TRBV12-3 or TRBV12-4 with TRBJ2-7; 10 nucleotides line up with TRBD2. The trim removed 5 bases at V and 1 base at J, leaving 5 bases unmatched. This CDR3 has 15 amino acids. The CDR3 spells CASSTERGGSYEQYF. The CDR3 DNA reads TGTGCCAGCAGTACCGAGCGGGGGGGTTCCTACGAGCAGTACTTC.

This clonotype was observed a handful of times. This CDR3 is CASSFTRDEQFF. CDR3 coding DNA: TGTGCCAGCAGTTTCACCCGCGATGAGCAGTTCTTC. The chain couples TRBV12-3 or TRBV12-4 to TRBJ2-1; D is unclear. CDR3 length: 12 residues. V was pared by 3 bases and J by 8 bases, with 8 bases between.

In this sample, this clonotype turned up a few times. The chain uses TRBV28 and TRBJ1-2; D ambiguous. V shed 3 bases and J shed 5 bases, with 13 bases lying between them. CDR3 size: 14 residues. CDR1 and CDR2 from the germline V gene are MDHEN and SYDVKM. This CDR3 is CASSFASGLYGYTF. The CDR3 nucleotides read TGTGCCAGCAGTTTTGCGAGCGGTTTGTATGGCTACACCTTC.

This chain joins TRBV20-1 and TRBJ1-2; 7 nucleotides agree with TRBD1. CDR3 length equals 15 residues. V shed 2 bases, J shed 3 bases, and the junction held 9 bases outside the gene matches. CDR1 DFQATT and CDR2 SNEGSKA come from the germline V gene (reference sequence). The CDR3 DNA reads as TGCAGTGCTAGACCCAGACAGGGAGAGGACTATGGCTACACCTTC. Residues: CSARPRQGEDYGYTF.